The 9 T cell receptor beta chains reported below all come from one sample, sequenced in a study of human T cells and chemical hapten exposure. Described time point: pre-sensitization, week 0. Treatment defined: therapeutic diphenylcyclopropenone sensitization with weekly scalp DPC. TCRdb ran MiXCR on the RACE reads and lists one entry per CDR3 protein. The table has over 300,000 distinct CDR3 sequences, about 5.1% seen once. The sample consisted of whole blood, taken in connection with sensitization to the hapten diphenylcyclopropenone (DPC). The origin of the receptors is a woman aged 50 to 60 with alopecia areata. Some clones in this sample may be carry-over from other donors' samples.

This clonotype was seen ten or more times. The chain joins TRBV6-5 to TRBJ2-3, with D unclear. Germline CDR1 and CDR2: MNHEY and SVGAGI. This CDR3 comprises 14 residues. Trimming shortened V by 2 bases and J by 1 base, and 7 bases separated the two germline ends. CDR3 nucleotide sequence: TGTGCCAGCAGTTACAGGGCTGGCACAGATACGCAGTATTTT. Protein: CASSYRAGTDTQYF.

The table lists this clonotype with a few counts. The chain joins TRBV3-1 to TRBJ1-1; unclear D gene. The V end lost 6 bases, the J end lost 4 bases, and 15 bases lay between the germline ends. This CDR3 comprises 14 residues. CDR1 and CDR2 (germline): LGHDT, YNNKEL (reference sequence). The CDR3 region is CASSHRAGSTEAFF. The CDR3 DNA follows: TGTGCCAGCAGTCACCGGGCGGGGAGCACTGAAGCTTTCTTT.

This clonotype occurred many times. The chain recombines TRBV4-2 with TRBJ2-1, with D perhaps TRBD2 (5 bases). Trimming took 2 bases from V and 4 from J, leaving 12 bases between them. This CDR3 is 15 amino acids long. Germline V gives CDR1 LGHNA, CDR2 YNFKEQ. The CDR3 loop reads CASSQHRDTYNEQFF. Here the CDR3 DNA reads TGTGCCAGCAGCCAACACCGGGATACTTACAATGAGCAGTTCTTC.

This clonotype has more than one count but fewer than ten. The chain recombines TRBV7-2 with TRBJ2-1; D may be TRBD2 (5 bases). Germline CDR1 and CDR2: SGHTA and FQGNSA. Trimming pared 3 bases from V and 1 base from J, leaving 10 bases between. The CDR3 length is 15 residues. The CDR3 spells CASSFGVHSYNEQFF. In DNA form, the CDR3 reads TGTGCCAGCAGCTTCGGGGTCCATTCCTACAATGAGCAGTTCTTC.

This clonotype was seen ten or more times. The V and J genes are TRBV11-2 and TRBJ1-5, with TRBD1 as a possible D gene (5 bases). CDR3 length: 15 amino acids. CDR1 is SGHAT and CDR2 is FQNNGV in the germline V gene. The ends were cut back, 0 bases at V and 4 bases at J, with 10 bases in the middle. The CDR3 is CASSLDAGINQPQHF. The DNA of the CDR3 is TGTGCCAGCAGCTTAGATGCAGGGATTAATCAGCCCCAGCATTTT.

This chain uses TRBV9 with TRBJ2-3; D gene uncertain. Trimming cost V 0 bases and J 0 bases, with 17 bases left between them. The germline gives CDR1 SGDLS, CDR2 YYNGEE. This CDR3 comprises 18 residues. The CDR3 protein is CASSVGPGPYRSTDTQYF. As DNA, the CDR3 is TGTGCCAGCAGCGTAGGGCCTGGACCATACCGAAGCACAGATACGCAGTATTTT.

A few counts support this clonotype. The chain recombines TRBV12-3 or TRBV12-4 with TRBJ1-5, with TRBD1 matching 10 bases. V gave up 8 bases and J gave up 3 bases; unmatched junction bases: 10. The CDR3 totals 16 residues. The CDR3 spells CASGDRGSRYNQPQHF. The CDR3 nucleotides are TGTGCCAGCGGGGACAGGGGATCGAGGTACAATCAGCCCCAGCATTTT.

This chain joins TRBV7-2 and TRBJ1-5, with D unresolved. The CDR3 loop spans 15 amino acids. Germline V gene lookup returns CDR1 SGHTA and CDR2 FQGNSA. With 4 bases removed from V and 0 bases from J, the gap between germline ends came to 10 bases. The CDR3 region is CASSSDGNSNQPQHF. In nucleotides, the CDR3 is TGTGCCAGCAGCTCGGACGGAAATAGCAATCAGCCCCAGCATTTT.

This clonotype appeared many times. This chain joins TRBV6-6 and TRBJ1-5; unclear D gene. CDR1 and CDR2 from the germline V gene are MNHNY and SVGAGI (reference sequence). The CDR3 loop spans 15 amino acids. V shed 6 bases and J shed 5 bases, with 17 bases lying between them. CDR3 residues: CASRMDSSVDQPQHF. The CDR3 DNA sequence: TGTGCCAGCAGGATGGACTCCAGCGTCGATCAGCCCCAGCATTTT.